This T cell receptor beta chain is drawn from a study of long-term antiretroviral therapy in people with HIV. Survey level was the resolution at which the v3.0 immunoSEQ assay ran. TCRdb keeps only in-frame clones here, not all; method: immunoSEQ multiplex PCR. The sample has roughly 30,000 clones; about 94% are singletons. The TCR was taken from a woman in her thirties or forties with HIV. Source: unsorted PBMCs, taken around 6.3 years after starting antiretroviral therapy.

The DNA of the CDR3 is TGTGCCAGCATGGGGACAGGGGGCTGGCAGCCCCAGCATTTT. Its protein is CASMGTGGWQPQHF. The rearrangement joins TRBV2 to TRBJ1-5; 12 bases line up with TRBD1. V lost 7 bases and J lost 7; bases outside the gene matches: 5. Germline loops: CDR1 SNHLY, CDR2 FYNNEI. This CDR3 region has 14 residues.